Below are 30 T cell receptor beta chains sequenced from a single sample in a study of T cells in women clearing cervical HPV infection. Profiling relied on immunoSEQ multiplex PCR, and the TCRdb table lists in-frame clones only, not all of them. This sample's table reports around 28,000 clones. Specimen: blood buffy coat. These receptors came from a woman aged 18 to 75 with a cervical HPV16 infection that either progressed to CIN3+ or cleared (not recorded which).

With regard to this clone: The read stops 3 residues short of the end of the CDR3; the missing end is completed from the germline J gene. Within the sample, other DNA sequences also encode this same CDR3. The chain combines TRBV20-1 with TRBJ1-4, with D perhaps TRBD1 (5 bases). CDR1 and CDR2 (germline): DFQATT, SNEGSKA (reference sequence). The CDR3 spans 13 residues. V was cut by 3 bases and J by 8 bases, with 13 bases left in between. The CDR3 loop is CSASGQGREKLFF. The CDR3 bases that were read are TGCAGTGCTAGTGGGCAGGGCCGGGAAAAA.

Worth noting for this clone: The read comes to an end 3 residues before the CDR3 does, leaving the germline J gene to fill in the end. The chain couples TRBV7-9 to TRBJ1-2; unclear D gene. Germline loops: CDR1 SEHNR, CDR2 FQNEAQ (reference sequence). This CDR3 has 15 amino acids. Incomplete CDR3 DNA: TGTGCCAGCAGCTTAGCCCCAGCGGGAGGCGTGGAC. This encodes CASSLAPAGGVD. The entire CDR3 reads CASSLAPAGGVDYTF.

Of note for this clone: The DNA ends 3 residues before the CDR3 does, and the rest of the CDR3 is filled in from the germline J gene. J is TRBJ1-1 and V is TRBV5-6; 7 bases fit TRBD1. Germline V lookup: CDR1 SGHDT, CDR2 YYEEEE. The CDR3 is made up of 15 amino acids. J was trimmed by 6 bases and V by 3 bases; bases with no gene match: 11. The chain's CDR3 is CASSWSGQWGAEAFF. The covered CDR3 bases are TGTGCCAGCAGCTGGTCGGGACAGTGGGGCGCTGAA.

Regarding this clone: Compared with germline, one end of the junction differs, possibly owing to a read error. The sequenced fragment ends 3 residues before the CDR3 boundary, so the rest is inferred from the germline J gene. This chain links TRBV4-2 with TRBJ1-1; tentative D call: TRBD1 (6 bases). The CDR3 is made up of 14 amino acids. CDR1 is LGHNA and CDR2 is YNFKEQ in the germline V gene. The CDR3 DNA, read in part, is TGCGCCAGCACCCGCGAGACAGGGAACACTGAA. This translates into CASTRETGNTE. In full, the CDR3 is CASTRETGNTEAFF.

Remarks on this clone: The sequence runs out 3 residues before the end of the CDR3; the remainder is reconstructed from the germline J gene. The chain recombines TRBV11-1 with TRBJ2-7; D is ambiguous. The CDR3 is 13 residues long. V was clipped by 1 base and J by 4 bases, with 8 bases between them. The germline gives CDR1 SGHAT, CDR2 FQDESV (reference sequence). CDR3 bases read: TGTGCCAGCAGCTTAGAGACTCTGTACGAG. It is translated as CASSLETLYE. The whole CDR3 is CASSLETLYEQYF. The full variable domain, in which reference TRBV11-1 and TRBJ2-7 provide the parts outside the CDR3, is EAEVAQSPRYKITEKSQAVAFWCDPISGHATLYWYRQILGQGPELLVQFQDESVVDDSQLPKDRFSAERLKGVDSTLKIQPAELGDSAMYLCASSLETLYEQYFGPGTRLTVT.

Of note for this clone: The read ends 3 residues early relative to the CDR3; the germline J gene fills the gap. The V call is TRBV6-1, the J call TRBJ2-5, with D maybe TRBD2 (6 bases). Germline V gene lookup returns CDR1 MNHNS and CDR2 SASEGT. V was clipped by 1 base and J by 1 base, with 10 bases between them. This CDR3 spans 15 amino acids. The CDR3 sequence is CASSEVAGIQETQYF. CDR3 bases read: TGTGCCAGCAGTGAAGTCGCGGGGATCCAAGAGACC.

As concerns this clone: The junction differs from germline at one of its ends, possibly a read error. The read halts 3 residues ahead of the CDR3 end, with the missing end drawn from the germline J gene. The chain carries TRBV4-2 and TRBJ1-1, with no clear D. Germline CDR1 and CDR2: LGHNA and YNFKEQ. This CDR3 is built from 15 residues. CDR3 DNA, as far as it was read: TGCGCCAGCAGCCAAGGAGTACAAGGGAACACTGAA. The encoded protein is CASSQGVQGNTE. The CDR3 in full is CASSQGVQGNTEAFF.

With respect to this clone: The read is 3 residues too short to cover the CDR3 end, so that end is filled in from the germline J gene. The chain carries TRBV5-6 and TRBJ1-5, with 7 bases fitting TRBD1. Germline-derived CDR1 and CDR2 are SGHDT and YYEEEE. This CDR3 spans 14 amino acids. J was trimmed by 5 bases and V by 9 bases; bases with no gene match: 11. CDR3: CATQRGGGDQPQHF. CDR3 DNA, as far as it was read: TGTGCCACCCAAAGAGGAGGGGGCGATCAGCCC.

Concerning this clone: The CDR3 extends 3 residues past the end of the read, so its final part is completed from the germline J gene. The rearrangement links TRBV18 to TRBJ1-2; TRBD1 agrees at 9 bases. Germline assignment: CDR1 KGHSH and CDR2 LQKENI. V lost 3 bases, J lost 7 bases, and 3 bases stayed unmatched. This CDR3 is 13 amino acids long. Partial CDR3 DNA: TGTGCCAGCTCACCGGGACAGGGTACTGGC. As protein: CASSPGQGTG. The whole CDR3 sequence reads CASSPGQGTGYTF.

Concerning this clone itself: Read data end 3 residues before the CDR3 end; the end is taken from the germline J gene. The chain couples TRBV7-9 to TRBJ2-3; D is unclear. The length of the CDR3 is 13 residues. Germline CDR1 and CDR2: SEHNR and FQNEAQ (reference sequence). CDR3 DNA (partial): TGTGCCAGCATTCTGCTTGGGCCGAACCCG. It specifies CASILLGPNP. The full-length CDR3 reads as CASILLGPNPQYF.

CDR3 DNA (partial): TGCGCCAGCAGCTTGTCCGGGACTATCGATGAG. This codes for CASSLSGTIDE. From start to end, the CDR3 is CASSLSGTIDEQFF. The genes are TRBV5-1 and TRBJ2-1; 7 bases fit TRBD2. The read ends 3 residues shy of where the CDR3 ends; the end is completed using the germline J gene. Trimming removed 1 base from V and 8 bases from J; junction bases left unmatched: 6. This CDR3 has 14 amino acids. CDR1 SGHRS and CDR2 YFSETQ come from the germline V gene.

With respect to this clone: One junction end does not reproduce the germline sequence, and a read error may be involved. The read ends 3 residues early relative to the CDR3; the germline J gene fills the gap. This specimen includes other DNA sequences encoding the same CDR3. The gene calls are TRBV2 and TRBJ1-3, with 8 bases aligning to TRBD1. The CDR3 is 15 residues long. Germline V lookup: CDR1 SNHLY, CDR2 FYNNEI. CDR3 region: CASGGQGSSGNTIYF. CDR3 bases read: TGTGCCAGCGGCGGACAGGGTAGCTCTGGAAACACA.

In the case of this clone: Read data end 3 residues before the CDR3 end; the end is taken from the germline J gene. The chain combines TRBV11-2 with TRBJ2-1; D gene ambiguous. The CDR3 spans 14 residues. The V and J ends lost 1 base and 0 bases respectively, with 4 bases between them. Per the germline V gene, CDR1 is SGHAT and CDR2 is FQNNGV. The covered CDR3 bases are TGTGCCAGCAGCTTAGTTCTCTCCTACAATGAG. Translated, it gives CASSLVLSYNE. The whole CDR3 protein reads CASSLVLSYNEQFF.

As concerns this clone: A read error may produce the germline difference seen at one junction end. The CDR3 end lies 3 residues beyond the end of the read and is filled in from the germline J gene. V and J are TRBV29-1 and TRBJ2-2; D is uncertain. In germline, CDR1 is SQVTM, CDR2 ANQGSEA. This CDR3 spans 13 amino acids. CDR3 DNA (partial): TGCAGAGTTGGGCATACGAACACCGGGGAG. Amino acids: CRVGHTNTGE. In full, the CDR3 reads CRVGHTNTGELFF.

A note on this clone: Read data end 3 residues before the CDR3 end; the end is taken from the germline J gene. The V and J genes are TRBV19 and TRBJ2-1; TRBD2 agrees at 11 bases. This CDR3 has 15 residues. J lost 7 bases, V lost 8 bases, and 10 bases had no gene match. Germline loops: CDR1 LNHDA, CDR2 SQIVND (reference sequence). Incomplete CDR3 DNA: TGTGCCAGTCGATATGGACTAGCGGGCCAAAATGAG. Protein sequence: CASRYGLAGQNE. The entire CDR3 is CASRYGLAGQNEQFF. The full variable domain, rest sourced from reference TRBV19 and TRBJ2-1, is DGGITQSPKYLFRKEGQNVTLSCEQNLNHDAMYWYRQDPGQGLRLIYYSQIVNDFQKGDIAEGYSVSREKKESFPLTVTSAQKNPTAFYLCASRYGLAGQNEQFFGPGTRLTVL.

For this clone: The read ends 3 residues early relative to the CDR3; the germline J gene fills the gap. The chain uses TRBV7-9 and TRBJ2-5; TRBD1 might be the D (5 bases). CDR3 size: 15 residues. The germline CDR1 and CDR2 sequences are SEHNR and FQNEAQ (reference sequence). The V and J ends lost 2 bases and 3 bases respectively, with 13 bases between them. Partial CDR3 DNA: TGTGCCAGCAGCTTAAGGTCCAGGGCGGAAGAGACC. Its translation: CASSLRSRAEET. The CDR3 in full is CASSLRSRAEETQYF.

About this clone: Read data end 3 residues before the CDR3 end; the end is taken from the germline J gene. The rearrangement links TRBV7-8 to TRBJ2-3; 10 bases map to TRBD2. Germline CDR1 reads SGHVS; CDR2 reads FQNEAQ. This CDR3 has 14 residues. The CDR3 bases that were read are TGTGCCAGCAGCCCTCTAGCGGGGGTAGAGGCG. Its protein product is CASSPLAGVEA. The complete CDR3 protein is CASSPLAGVEAQYF.

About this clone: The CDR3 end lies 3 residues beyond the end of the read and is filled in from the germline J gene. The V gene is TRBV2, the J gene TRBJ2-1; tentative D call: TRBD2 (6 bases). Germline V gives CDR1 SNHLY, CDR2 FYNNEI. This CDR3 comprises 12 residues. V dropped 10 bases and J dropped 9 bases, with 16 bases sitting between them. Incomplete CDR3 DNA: TGTGCCACCTTGGTCTCGGGGGTTGAG. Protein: CATLVSGVE. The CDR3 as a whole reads CATLVSGVEQFF.

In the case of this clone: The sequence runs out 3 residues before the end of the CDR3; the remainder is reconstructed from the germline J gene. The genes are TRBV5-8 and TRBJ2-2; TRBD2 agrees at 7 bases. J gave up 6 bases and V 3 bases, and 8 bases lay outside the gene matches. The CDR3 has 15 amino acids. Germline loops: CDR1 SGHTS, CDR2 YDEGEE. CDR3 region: CASSYRTSWPGELFF. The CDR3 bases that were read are TGTGCCAGCAGCTATCGGACTAGTTGGCCCGGGGAG.

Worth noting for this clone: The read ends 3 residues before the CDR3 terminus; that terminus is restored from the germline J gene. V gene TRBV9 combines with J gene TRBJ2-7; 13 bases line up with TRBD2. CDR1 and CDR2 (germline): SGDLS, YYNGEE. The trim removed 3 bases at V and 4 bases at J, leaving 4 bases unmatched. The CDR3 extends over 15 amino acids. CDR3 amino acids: CASSGTSGRNYEQYF. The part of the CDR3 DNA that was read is TGTGCCAGCAGCGGGACTAGCGGGAGAAATTACGAG.

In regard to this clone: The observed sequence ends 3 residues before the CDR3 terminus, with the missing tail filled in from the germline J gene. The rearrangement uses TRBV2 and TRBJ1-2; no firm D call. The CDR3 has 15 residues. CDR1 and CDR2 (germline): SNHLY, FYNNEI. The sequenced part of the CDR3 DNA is TGTGCCAGCAGTGCCCTTACCTCTAGCACAGATACC. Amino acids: CASSALTSSTDT. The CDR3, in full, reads CASSALTSSTDTYTF.

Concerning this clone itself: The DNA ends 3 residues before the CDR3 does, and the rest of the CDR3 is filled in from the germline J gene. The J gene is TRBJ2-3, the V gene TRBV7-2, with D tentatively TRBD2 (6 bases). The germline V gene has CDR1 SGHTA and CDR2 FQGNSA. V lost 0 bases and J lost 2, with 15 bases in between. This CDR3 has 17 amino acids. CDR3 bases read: TGTGCCAGCAGCTTAGCGCGGGGTCAGGGTGACACAGATACG. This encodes CASSLARGQGDTDT. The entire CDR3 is CASSLARGQGDTDTQYF.

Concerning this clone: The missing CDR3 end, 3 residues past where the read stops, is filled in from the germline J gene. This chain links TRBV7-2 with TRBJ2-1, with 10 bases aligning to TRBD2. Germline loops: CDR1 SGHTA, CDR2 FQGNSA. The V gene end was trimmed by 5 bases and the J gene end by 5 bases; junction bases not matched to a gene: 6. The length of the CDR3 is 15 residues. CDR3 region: CASSPSGSLNNEQFF. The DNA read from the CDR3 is TGTGCCAGCAGCCCTAGCGGGAGTCTCAACAATGAG.

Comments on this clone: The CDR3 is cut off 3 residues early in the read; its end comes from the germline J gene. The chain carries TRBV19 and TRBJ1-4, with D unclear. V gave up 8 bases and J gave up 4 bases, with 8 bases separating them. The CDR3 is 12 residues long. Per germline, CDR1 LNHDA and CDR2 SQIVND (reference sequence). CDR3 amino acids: CASRRGNEKLFF. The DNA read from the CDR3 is TGTGCCAGTCGTCGGGGTAATGAAAAA. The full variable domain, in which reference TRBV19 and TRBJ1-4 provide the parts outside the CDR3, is DGGITQSPKYLFRKEGQNVTLSCEQNLNHDAMYWYRQDPGQGLRLIYYSQIVNDFQKGDIAEGYSVSREKKESFPLTVTSAQKNPTAFYLCASRRGNEKLFFGSGTQLSVL.

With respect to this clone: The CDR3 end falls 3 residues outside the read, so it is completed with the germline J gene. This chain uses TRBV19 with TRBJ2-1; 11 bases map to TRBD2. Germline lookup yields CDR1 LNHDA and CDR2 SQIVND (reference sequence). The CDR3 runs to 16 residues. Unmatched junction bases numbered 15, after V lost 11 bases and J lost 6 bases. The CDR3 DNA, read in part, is TGTGCCCCCTCCCCCCTAGCGGGAGGACGGGGCAATGAG. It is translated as CAPSPLAGGRGNE. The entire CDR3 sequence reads CAPSPLAGGRGNEQFF.

The CDR3 bases that were read are TGCAGTGCACTCCAGGCGGGGGATACG. Encoded protein: CSALQAGDT. Given in full, the CDR3 is CSALQAGDTQYF. The rearrangement uses TRBV20-1 and TRBJ2-3, with D perhaps matching TRBD2 (6 bases). The read falls 3 residues short of the CDR3 end, and the missing part is taken from the germline J gene. Germline V gene data show CDR1 as DFQATT and CDR2 as SNEGSKA (reference sequence). V lost 6 bases and J 6 bases, leaving 13 bases between the germline ends. This CDR3 has 12 amino acids.

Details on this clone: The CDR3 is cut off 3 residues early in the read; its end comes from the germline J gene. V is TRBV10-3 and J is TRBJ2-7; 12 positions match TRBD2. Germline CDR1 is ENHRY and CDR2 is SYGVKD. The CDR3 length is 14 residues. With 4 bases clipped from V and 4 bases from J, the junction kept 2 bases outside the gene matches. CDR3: CAISGLAGGYEQYF. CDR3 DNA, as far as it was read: TGTGCCATCAGTGGCCTAGCGGGAGGGTACGAG.

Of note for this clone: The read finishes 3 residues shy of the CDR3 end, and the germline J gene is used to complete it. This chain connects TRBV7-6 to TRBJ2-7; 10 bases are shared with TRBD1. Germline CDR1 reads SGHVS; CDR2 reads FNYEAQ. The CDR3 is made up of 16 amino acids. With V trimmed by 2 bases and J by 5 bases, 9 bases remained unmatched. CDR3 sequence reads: CASSLMGQGSAHEQYF. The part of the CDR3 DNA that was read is TGTGCCAGCAGCTTAATGGGACAGGGGAGTGCCCACGAG.

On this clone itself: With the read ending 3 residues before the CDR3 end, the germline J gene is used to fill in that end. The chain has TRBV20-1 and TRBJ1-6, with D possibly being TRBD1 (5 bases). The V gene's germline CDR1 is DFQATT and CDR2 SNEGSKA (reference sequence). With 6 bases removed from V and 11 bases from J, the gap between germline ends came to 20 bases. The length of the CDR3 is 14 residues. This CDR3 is CSARKGQGWAPLHF. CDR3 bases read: TGCAGTGCCCGAAAGGGGCAGGGTTGGGCACCC.

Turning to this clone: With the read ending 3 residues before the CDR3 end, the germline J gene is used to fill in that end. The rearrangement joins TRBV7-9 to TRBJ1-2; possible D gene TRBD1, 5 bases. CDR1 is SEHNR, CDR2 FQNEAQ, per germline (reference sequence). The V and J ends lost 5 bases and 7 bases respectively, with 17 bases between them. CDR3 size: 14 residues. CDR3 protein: CASSPPQGGVGYTF. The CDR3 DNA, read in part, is TGTGCCAGCAGCCCCCCCCAGGGAGGGGTTGGC.